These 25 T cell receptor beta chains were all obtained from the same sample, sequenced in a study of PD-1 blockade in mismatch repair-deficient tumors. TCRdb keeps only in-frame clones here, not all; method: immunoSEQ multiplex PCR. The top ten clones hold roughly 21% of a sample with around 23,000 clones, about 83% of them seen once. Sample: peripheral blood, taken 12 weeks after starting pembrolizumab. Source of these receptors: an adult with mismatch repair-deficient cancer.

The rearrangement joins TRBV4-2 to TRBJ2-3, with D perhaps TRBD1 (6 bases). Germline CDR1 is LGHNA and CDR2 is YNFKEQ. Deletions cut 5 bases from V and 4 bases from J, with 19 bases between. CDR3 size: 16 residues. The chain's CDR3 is CASSYNRDNRPDTQYF. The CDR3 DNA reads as TGTGCCAGCAGCTACAACCGGGACAATAGACCAGATACGCAGTATTTT.

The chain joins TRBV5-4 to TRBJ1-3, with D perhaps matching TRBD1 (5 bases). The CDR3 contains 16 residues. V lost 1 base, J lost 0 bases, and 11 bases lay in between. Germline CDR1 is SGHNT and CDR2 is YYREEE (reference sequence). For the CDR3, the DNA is TGTGCCAGCAGCTTGTTTAGTGGGGGCTCTGGAAACACCATATATTTT. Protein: CASSLFSGGSGNTIYF.

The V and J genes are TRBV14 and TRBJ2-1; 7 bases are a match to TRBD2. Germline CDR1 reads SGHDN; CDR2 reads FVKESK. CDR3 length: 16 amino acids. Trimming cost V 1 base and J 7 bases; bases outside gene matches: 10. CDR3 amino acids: CASSQAWGGSLNEQFF. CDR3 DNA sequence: TGTGCCAGCAGCCAAGCGTGGGGCGGGAGTTTGAATGAGCAGTTCTTC.

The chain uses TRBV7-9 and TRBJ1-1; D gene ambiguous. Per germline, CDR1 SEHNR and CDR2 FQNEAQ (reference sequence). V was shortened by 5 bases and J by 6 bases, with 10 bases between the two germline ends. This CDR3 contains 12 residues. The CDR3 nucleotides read TGTGCCAGCAGCCAAACCTGGGCTGAAGCTTTCTTT. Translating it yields CASSQTWAEAFF.

CDR3 sequence: CASSSRQGAIGGYGYTF. CDR3 in DNA: TGTGCCAGCAGCTCTCGACAGGGGGCTATAGGTGGCTATGGCTACACCTTC. V is TRBV5-6 and J is TRBJ1-2; TRBD1 matches 10 bases. Germline-derived CDR1 and CDR2 are SGHDT and YYEEEE. The CDR3 extends over 17 amino acids. With 3 bases clipped from V and 4 bases from J, the junction kept 12 bases outside the gene matches.

As DNA, the CDR3 is TGTGCCAGCAGTTCGGCTAGCGTAACCTACGAGCAGTACTTC. This gives the protein CASSSASVTYEQYF. V is TRBV28 and J is TRBJ2-7; D is perhaps TRBD2 (6 bases). The CDR3 runs to 14 residues. The germline CDR1 and CDR2 sequences are MDHEN and SYDVKM. The germline V and J ends were trimmed by 4 bases and 2 bases, with 12 bases remaining between them.

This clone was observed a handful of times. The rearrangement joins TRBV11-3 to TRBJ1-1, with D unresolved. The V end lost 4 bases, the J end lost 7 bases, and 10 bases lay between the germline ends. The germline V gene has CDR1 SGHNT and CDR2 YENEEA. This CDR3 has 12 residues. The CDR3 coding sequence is TGTGCCAGCAGCTCGGGGTTGGGTGAAGCTTTCTTT. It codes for CASSSGLGEAFF.

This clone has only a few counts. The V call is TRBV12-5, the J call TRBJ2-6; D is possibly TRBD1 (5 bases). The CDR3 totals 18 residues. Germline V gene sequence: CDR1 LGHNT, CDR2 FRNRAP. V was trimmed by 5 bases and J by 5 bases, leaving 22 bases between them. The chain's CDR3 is CASGMNHAGQSRANVLTF. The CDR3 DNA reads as TGTGCTAGTGGTATGAATCATGCAGGACAAAGTCGGGCCAACGTCCTGACTTTC.

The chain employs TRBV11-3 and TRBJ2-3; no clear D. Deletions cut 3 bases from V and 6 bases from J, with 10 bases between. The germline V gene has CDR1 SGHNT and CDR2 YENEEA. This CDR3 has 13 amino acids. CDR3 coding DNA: TGTGCCAGCAGCTTGATTTATCCCGATACGCAGTATTTT. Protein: CASSLIYPDTQYF.

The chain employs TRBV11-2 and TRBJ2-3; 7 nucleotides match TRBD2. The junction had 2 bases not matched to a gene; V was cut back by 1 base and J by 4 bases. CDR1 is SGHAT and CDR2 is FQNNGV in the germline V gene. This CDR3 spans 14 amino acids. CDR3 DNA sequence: TGTGCCAGCAGCTTAGGACTAGCCGCAGATACGCAGTATTTT. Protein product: CASSLGLAADTQYF. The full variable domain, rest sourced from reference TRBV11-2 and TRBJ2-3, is EAGVAQSPRYKIIEKRQSVAFWCNPISGHATLYWYQQILGQGPKLLIQFQNNGVVDDSQLPKDRFSAERLKGVDSTLKIQPAKLEDSAVYLCASSLGLAADTQYFGPGTRLTVL.

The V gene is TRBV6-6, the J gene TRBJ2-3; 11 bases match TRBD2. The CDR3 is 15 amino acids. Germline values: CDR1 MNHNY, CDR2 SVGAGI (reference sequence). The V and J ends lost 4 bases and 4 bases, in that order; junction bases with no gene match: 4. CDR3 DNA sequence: TGTGCCAGCAGTTCTTCTAGCGGGAGGTCAGATACGCAGTATTTT. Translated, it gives CASSSSSGRSDTQYF.

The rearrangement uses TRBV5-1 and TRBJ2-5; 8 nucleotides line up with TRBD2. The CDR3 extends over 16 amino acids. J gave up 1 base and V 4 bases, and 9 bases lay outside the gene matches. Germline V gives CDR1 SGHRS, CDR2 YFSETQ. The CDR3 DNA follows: TGCGCCAGCAGCGAGGGCGGGAGGAAATTCCAAGAGACCCAGTACTTC. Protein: CASSEGGRKFQETQYF.

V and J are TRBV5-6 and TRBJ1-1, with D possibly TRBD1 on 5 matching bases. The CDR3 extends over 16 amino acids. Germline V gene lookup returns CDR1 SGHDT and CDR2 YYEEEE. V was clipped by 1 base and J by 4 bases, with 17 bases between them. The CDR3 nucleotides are TGTGCCAGCAGCTTGAGGTTGGGGACCCGAGGCACTGAAGCTTTCTTT. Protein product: CASSLRLGTRGTEAFF.

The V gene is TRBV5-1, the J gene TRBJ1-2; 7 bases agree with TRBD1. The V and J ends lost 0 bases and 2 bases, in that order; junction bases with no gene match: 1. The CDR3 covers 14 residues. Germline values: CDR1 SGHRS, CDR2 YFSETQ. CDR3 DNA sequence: TGCGCCAGCAGCTTGGGGACAGGAAACTATGGCTACACCTTC. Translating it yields CASSLGTGNYGYTF.

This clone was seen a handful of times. The CDR3 region has the DNA TGTGCCAGTAGTATGGGAGTTAGCAATCAGCCCCAGCATTTT. As protein: CASSMGVSNQPQHF. This chain connects TRBV19 to TRBJ1-5; D is uncertain. V was clipped by 3 bases and J by 0 bases, with 6 bases between them. The length of the CDR3 is 14 residues. Germline CDR1 reads LNHDA; CDR2 reads SQIVND (reference sequence).

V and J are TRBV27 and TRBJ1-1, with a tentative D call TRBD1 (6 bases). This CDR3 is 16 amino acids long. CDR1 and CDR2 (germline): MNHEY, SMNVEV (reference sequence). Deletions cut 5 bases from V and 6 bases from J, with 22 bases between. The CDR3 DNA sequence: TGTGCCAGCAGTGTAACTCACAGGGTTTTAATTGCTGAAGCTTTCTTT. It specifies CASSVTHRVLIAEAFF.

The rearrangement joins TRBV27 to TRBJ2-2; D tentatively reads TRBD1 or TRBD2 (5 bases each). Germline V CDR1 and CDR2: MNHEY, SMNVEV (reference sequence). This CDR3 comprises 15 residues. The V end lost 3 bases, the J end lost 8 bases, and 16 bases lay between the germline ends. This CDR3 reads CASSLWDRGSGELFF. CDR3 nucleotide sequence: TGTGCCAGCAGTTTGTGGGACCGGGGATCTGGGGAGCTGTTTTTT.

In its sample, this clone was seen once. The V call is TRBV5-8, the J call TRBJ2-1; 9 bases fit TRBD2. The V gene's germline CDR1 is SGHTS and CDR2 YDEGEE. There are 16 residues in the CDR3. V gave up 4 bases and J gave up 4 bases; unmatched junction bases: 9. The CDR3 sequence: CASSHGSSGVYNEQFF. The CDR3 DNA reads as TGTGCCAGCAGCCACGGGTCTAGCGGGGTTTACAATGAGCAGTTCTTC.

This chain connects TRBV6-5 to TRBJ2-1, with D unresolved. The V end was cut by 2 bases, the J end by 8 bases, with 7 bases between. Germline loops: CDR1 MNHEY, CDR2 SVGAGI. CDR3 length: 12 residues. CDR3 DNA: TGTGCCAGCAGTTACGGGAAGGATGAGCAGTTCTTC. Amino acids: CASSYGKDEQFF.

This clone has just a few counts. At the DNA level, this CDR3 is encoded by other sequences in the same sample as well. The CDR3 here is CASSGGLAGSTGELFF. The CDR3 DNA sequence: TGTGCCAGCAGTGGGGGACTAGCGGGATCCACCGGGGAGCTGTTTTTT. The rearrangement links TRBV27 to TRBJ2-2, with TRBD2 matching 13 bases. The CDR3 loop spans 16 amino acids. The V gene's germline CDR1 is MNHEY and CDR2 SMNVEV (reference sequence). Trimming cost V 5 bases and J 4 bases; bases outside gene matches: 4.

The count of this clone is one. This CDR3 reads CASSFGTRGYNEQFF. Here the CDR3 DNA reads TGTGCCAGCAGCTTTGGGACTAGAGGTTACAATGAGCAGTTCTTC. This rearrangement joins TRBV11-2 to TRBJ2-1, with TRBD2 matching 8 bases. Trimming at V came to 3 bases and at J to 4 bases, leaving 5 bases not matched to a gene. In germline, CDR1 is SGHAT, CDR2 FQNNGV. The CDR3 is made up of 15 amino acids.

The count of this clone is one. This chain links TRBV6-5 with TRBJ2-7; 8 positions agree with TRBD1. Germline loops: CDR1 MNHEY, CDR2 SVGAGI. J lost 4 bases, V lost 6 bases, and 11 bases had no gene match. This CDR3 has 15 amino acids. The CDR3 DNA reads TGTGCCAGCAGCAGGGGGCCTGACAGGAGTTACGAGCAGTACTTC. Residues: CASSRGPDRSYEQYF.

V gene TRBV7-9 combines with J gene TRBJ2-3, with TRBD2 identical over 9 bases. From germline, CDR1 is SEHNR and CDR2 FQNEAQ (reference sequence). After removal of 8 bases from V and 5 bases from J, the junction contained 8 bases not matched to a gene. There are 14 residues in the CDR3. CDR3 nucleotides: TGTGCCAGCCTTTCGACTAGCGGCCAAGATACGCAGTATTTT. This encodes CASLSTSGQDTQYF.

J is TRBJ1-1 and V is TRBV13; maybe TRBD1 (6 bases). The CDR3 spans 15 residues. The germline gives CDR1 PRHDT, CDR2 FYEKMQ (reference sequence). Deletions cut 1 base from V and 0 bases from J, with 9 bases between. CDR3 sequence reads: CASSLEGEMNTEAFF. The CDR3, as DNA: TGTGCCAGCAGCTTAGAGGGGGAAATGAACACTGAAGCTTTCTTT.

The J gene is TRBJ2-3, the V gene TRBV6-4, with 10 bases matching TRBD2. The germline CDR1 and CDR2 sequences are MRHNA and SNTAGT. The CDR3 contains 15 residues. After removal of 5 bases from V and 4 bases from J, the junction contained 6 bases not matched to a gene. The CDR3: CASSPLAGEADTQYF. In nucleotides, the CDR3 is TGTGCCAGCAGTCCCCTAGCGGGAGAGGCAGATACGCAGTATTTT.